These T cell receptor beta chains were read from a single sample in a study of shared clonotypes between healthy human individuals. The repertoire was sequenced with immunoSEQ multiplex PCR; TCRdb's copy has only in-frame clones and lacks some. The profile covers roughly 1.4 million clones, with 98% appearing a single time and approximately 0.4% taken by the ten largest. The specimen sequenced was naive CD4+ T cells sorted from blood. The origin of the receptors is a man aged 30 to 39 in good health. Both conserved end residues are part of each CDR3. The D gene is left open where the match is weak. Some rows have no size entry. The others give once, few or many, or a class for an expanded clone.

clone size,V gene,D gene,J gene,CDR3 protein,CDR3 DNA
.,TRBV9,.,TRBJ1-4,CASSVGTARNEKLFF,TGTGCCAGCAGCGTAGGGACGGCTCGAAATGAAAAACTGTTTTTT
.,TRBV28,.,TRBJ2-7,CASSLIGYMEQYF,TGTGCCAGCAGTTTGATAGGATATATGGAGCAGTACTTC
.,TRBV7-3,.,TRBJ2-3,CASSLTVVDTQYF,TGTGCCAGCAGCTTAACCGTTGTGGATACGCAGTATTTT
.,TRBV7-9,.,TRBJ2-1,CASSPPSAEQFF,TGTGCCAGCAGCCCCCCCTCAGCTGAGCAGTTCTTC
once,TRBV10-3,.,TRBJ1-5,CAISPTGGEPQHF,TGTGCCATCAGTCCGACGGGAGGGGAGCCCCAGCATTTT
.,TRBV5-8,TRBD1,TRBJ1-5,CASIKGAVVNQPQHF,TGTGCCAGCATCAAGGGGGCGGTTGTCAATCAGCCCCAGCATTTT
.,TRBV5-1,.,TRBJ2-5,CASSLDPGVGAETQYF,TGCGCCAGCAGCTTGGACCCGGGAGTAGGGGCAGAGACCCAGTACTTC
.,TRBV28,.,TRBJ2-4,CASSVITGLDIQYF,TGTGCCAGCAGTGTTATTACAGGGTTAGACATTCAGTACTTC
.,TRBV27,TRBD2,TRBJ2-3,CASTSLAGNTDTQYF,TGTGCCAGCACCTCACTAGCGGGAAACACAGATACGCAGTATTTT
once,TRBV7-9,.,TRBJ2-1,CASSLGLASVSQFF,TGTGCCAGCAGCTTAGGATTAGCTTCGGTGTCGCAGTTCTTC
.,TRBV7-2,.,TRBJ2-7,CASSRKGGPAYEQYF,TGTGCCAGCAGCCGAAAAGGGGGTCCGGCCTACGAGCAGTACTTC
once,TRBV10-3,.,TRBJ2-3,CAITDGGASTDTQYF,TGTGCCATCACCGATGGGGGAGCGAGCACAGATACGCAGTATTTT
.,TRBV5-4,TRBD1,TRBJ2-3,CASSSYSGTGLRVGEDTQYF,TGTGCCAGCAGCTCATATTCCGGGACAGGATTAAGGGTCGGAGAAGATACGCAGTATTTT
.,TRBV11-2,TRBD2,TRBJ2-5,CASSLVRTSISYQETQYF,TGTGCCAGCAGCTTAGTACGGACTAGCATATCGTACCAAGAGACCCAGTACTTC
.,TRBV28,.,TRBJ2-2,CASRSSGPTGELFF,TGTGCCAGCAGATCCAGCGGGCCCACCGGGGAGCTGTTTTTT
.,TRBV5-5,.,TRBJ2-7,CASSLMADTDEQYF,TGTGCCAGCAGCTTGATGGCAGACACTGACGAGCAGTACTTC
.,TRBV29-1,TRBD1,TRBJ2-7,CSVLTTGGGYEQYF,TGCAGCGTTCTGACGACAGGGGGCGGCTACGAGCAGTACTTC
once,TRBV15,.,TRBJ2-3,CATSRVDRRTDTQYF,TGTGCCACCAGCAGAGTAGACAGGCGGACAGATACGCAGTATTTT
.,TRBV2,.,TRBJ1-1,CASRATEAMNTEAFF,TGTGCCAGCAGAGCGACAGAAGCCATGAACACTGAAGCTTTCTTT
.,TRBV10-3,.,TRBJ2-7,CAISGPAGGQYF,TGTGCCATCAGTGGGCCAGCCGGCGGGCAGTACTTC
.,TRBV7-7,TRBD2,TRBJ2-7,CASSLGVGGPSEQYF,TGTGCTAGCAGCTTAGGAGTGGGAGGGCCCTCCGAGCAGTACTTC
.,TRBV11-2,TRBD2,TRBJ2-7,CASSLGPAGGLEQYF,TGTGCCAGCAGCTTAGGCCCAGCGGGAGGCCTCGAGCAGTACTTC
.,TRBV18,.,TRBJ1-1,CASSPAPVAEAFF,TGTGCCAGCTCACCTGCCCCCGTCGCTGAAGCTTTCTTT
.,TRBV7-9,.,TRBJ2-7,CASSLWADTFYEQYF,TGTGCCAGCAGCTTATGGGCGGACACCTTCTACGAGCAGTACTTC
.,TRBV2,.,TRBJ2-5,CASSEYQEETQYF,TGTGCCAGCAGTGAATATCAGGAAGAGACCCAGTACTTC
.,TRBV18,.,TRBJ2-1,CASSPLREPNNEQFF,TGTGCCAGCTCACCACTAAGGGAGCCTAACAATGAGCAGTTCTTC
.,TRBV7-7,TRBD1,TRBJ2-1,CASSAGQGSSNEQFF,TGTGCTAGCAGCGCCGGACAGGGAAGTTCCAATGAGCAGTTCTTC
.,TRBV5-4,.,TRBJ2-3,CASSLEPRQTGRATDTQYF,TGTGCCAGCAGCTTGGAACCCAGGCAAACCGGGAGAGCGACAGATACGCAGTATTTT
.,TRBV9,.,TRBJ2-1,CASSVGAVGNEQFF,TGTGCCAGCAGCGTAGGGGCGGTCGGAAATGAGCAGTTCTTC
.,TRBV5-1,TRBD1,TRBJ1-5,CASSLQGATDQPQHF,TGCGCCAGCAGCTTGCAGGGGGCGACTGATCAGCCCCAGCATTTT
.,TRBV5-4,.,TRBJ2-7,CASSVDRDLEQYF,TGTGCCAGCAGCGTCGACAGAGATTTAGAGCAGTACTTC
.,TRBV5-1,.,TRBJ1-1,CASSLETGNTEAFF,TGCGCCAGCAGCTTGGAAACAGGGAACACTGAAGCTTTCTTT
.,TRBV5-1,TRBD1,TRBJ2-5,CASSQQGASGAQYF,TGCGCCAGCAGTCAACAGGGGGCGAGCGGGGCCCAGTACTTC
.,TRBV10-1,TRBD1,TRBJ2-5,CASSDLRTGDRQTQYF,TGCGCCAGCAGTGATCTCAGGACAGGGGACAGGCAGACCCAGTACTTC
.,TRBV7-9,.,TRBJ2-3,CASSLGSLRGDTQYF,TGTGCCAGCAGCTTAGGTAGCCTGAGAGGGGATACGCAGTATTTT
.,TRBV6-5,.,TRBJ1-4,CASSLTGFGEKLFF,TGTGCCAGCAGTTTAACAGGGTTTGGTGAAAAACTGTTTTTT
.,TRBV19,.,TRBJ2-3,CASTPDVAGTADTQYF,TGTGCCAGTACTCCTGACGTGGCGGGAACAGCAGATACGCAGTATTTT
.,TRBV19,TRBD1,TRBJ2-7,CATGQGATEQYF,TGTGCCACGGGACAGGGGGCGACCGAGCAGTACTTC
.,TRBV11-2,TRBD2,TRBJ2-5,CASSFSTSGSRETQYF,TGTGCCAGCAGCTTTTCGACTAGCGGGAGTCGGGAGACCCAGTACTTC
.,TRBV5-1,TRBD2,TRBJ2-7,CASSLAGLRTSGGWYEQYF,TGCGCCAGCAGCTTGGCTGGTTTAAGGACTAGCGGGGGATGGTACGAGCAGTACTTC